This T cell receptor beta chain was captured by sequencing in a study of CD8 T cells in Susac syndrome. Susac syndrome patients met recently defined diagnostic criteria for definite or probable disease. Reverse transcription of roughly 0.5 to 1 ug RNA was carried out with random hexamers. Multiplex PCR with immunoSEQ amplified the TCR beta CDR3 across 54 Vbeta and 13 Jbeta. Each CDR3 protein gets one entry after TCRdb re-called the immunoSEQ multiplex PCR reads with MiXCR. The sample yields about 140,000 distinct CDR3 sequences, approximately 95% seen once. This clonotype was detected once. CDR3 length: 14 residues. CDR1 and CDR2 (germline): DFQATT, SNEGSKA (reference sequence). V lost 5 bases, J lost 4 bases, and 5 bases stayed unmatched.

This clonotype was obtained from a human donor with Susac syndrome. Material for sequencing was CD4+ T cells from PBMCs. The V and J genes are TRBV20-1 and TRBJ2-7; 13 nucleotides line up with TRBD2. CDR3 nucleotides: TGCAGTGCTCTCGGACTAGCGGGAGCATACGAGCAGTACTTC. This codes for CSALGLAGAYEQYF.